A selection of T cell receptor beta chains follows, all from one sample in a study of T cell responses to AZD1222 COVID-19 vaccine. Sequencing used immunoSEQ multiplex PCR; TCRdb keeps in-frame clones, though not all of them. The data show about 180,000 clones, around 88% seen once. This specimen consisted of peripheral blood, obtained 28 days after the second AZD1222 dose. These TCRs come from an adult who received the AZD1222 COVID-19 vaccine. The CDR3 runs from the conserved cysteine through the conserved F or W. The D gene is left open where the match is weak. Size is omitted from some rows. Given values are once, few, many or a class for expanded clones.

D gene: NA
J gene: TRBJ1-1
clone size: few
V gene: TRBV4-3
CDR3 DNA: TGCGCCAGCAGCCAAGATTCCGGTGGAAACACTGAAGCTTTCTTT
CDR3 protein: CASSQDSGGNTEAFF

D gene: TRBD1
J gene: TRBJ1-2
clone size: NA
V gene: TRBV29-1
CDR3 DNA: TGCAGCGTGGGCCAGGGGGCAGCGGGCTACACCTTC
CDR3 protein: CSVGQGAAGYTF

D gene: NA
J gene: TRBJ1-1
clone size: NA
V gene: TRBV19
CDR3 DNA: TGTGCCAGTAGTGTACAGGGAGGTCCTGAAGCTTTCTTT
CDR3 protein: CASSVQGGPEAFF

D gene: TRBD1
J gene: TRBJ1-1
clone size: NA
V gene: TRBV6-5
CDR3 DNA: TGTGCCAGCAGCCGATGGGACAGTCTCTCTGAGGCTTTCTTT
CDR3 protein: CASSRWDSLSEAFF

D gene: NA
J gene: TRBJ1-1
clone size: NA
V gene: TRBV5-6
CDR3 DNA: TGTGCCAGCAGCCGAACAGGGAAAATGAACACTGAAGCTTTCTTT
CDR3 protein: CASSRTGKMNTEAFF

D gene: NA
J gene: TRBJ2-1
clone size: NA
V gene: TRBV2
CDR3 DNA: TGTGCCAGCAGTGAAGTAGGTTGGCAAAATGAGCAGTTCTTC
CDR3 protein: CASSEVGWQNEQFF

D gene: NA
J gene: TRBJ1-1
clone size: NA
V gene: TRBV19
CDR3 DNA: TGTGCCAGTAGTATGGGCCACTCGGGGACTGAAGCTTTCTTT
CDR3 protein: CASSMGHSGTEAFF

D gene: NA
J gene: TRBJ1-2
clone size: NA
V gene: TRBV9
CDR3 DNA: TGTGCCAGCAGCGTAGGCATAGGGGAGGGTAACTATGGCTACACCTTC
CDR3 protein: CASSVGIGEGNYGYTF

D gene: TRBD1
J gene: TRBJ1-5
clone size: NA
V gene: TRBV19
CDR3 DNA: TGTGCCAGTGCCGGGACAGGGGGGAGCAATCAGCCCCAGCATTTT
CDR3 protein: CASAGTGGSNQPQHF

D gene: NA
J gene: TRBJ1-1
clone size: NA
V gene: TRBV12-3/TRBV12-4
CDR3 DNA: TGTGCCAGCACCCCGGGGAGGACACAAGCTTTCTTT
CDR3 protein: CASTPGRTQAFF

D gene: TRBD1
J gene: TRBJ1-6
clone size: few
V gene: TRBV9
CDR3 DNA: TGTGCCAGCAGCACAGGGTTGACCGGGACAGCTAATTCACCCCTCCACTTT
CDR3 protein: CASSTGLTGTANSPLHF

D gene: NA
J gene: TRBJ1-1
clone size: NA
V gene: TRBV3-1/TRBV3-2
CDR3 DNA: TGTGCCAGCAGCCAAGACGCAGGGCTGAACACTGAAGCTTTCTTT
CDR3 protein: CASSQDAGLNTEAFF

D gene: NA
J gene: TRBJ1-2
clone size: NA
V gene: TRBV16
CDR3 DNA: TGTGCCAGCAGCTCCCGGTTTAACTATGGCTACACCTTC
CDR3 protein: CASSSRFNYGYTF

D gene: NA
J gene: TRBJ1-1
clone size: few
V gene: TRBV5-1
CDR3 DNA: TGCGCCAGTATGATCCGGAGGGACGCCACTGAAGCTTTCTTT
CDR3 protein: CASMIRRDATEAFF

D gene: NA
J gene: TRBJ1-2
clone size: NA
V gene: TRBV3-1/TRBV3-2
CDR3 DNA: TGTGCCAGCAGCCACCAGGACTATGGCTACACCTTC
CDR3 protein: CASSHQDYGYTF

D gene: NA
J gene: TRBJ2-3
clone size: NA
V gene: TRBV7-9
CDR3 DNA: TGTGCCAGCAGCTTAGAGGACAGTGGAAGCACAGATACGCAGTATTTT
CDR3 protein: CASSLEDSGSTDTQYF

D gene: TRBD1
J gene: TRBJ2-1
clone size: NA
V gene: TRBV25-1
CDR3 DNA: TGTGCCAGCAACCCGGGGGGACAGGGGGCCTATGAGCAGTTCTTC
CDR3 protein: CASNPGGQGAYEQFF

D gene: NA
J gene: TRBJ2-3
clone size: NA
V gene: TRBV11-1
CDR3 DNA: TGTGCCAGCAGCCGACGATGGGATACGCAGTATTTT
CDR3 protein: CASSRRWDTQYF

D gene: TRBD1
J gene: TRBJ1-6
clone size: NA
V gene: TRBV19
CDR3 DNA: TGTGCCAGTAGTCGGACAGGGAGCTCCTATAATTCACCCCTCCACTTT
CDR3 protein: CASSRTGSSYNSPLHF

D gene: TRBD1
J gene: TRBJ2-3
clone size: NA
V gene: TRBV7-8
CDR3 DNA: TGTGCCAGCAGCCGGGACAGACCAGATACGCAGTATTTT
CDR3 protein: CASSRDRPDTQYF

D gene: NA
J gene: TRBJ2-2
clone size: once
V gene: TRBV7-3
CDR3 DNA: TGTGCCAGCAGCTTAATTTCGGGAAGCGGGGAGCTGTTTTTT
CDR3 protein: CASSLISGSGELFF

D gene: TRBD1
J gene: TRBJ2-7
clone size: NA
V gene: TRBV5-1
CDR3 DNA: TGCGCCAGCAGCCTCCGGGACAGGGTCTACGAGCAGTACTTC
CDR3 protein: CASSLRDRVYEQYF

D gene: TRBD2
J gene: TRBJ2-2
clone size: NA
V gene: TRBV4-3
CDR3 DNA: TGCGCCAGCAGCCGAGGGACTAGCGGGGCGAACACCGGGGAGCTGTTTTTT
CDR3 protein: CASSRGTSGANTGELFF